Here is one T cell receptor beta chain with its context. Its ends do not fully match the called genes, so a read error is possible. The germline V gene has CDR1 SSHAT and CDR2 FNYEAQ (reference sequence). The CDR3 covers 16 residues. The data were obtained in a study of blood T cell repertoires in COVID-19. Study-level background: Acute and convalescent COVID-19 samples came from the United States, Italy and Spain.

Some clones are missing from TCRdb's copy, which holds only in-frame ones; the method was immunoSEQ multiplex PCR. The sample has 100,000 or so clones, 80% to 90% seen once. The chain combines TRBV7-7 with TRBJ2-5, with 11 bases that match TRBD2. The TCR was taken from a human donor in a cohort sampled during active COVID-19. Sequenced material: peripheral blood. As DNA, the CDR3 is TGTGCTAGCAGCCCGCGGGTAGCGGGGGGGCAAGAGACCCAGTACTTC. This encodes CASSPRVAGGQETQYF.